This T cell receptor (beta chain) comes out of a study of beta chain features in type 1 diabetes. Germline CDR1 SEHNR, CDR2 FQNEAQ (reference sequence). Between the trimmed V and J ends, which lost 5 bases and 11 bases, there was a span of 12 bases. This CDR3 region has 11 residues. Via the markers CD45RO/CCR7/CD25/CD127/CD95/CD27, stem cell-like memory, regulatory, central memory and naive CD4+ cells were sorted. The study reverse transcribed the entire isolated RNA, so it sequenced expressed TCRB transcripts. Clones were read by immunoSEQ multiplex PCR, and TCRdb kept only the in-frame ones, dropping some. The repertoire consists of fewer than 900,000 clones, with about 17% occurring once and the leading ten covering around 0.02%.

The specimen sequenced was naive CD4+ T cells from blood. This TCR derives from a woman in her late teens or twenties in good health. The rearrangement joins TRBV7-9 to TRBJ1-1, with D possibly TRBD1 on 6 matching bases. The CDR3 is CASSTRDKAFF. The CDR3, as DNA: TGTGCCAGCAGCACCCGGGACAAGGCTTTCTTT.